Described below is a single T cell receptor (beta chain) sequence and its context. The entry originates in a study of blood T cell repertoires in COVID-19. The overall study: Sites in the United States, Italy and Spain provided acute and convalescent COVID-19 samples. PBMCs, B-cell-depleted T cells, or T cells were the source of the cDNA or gDNA that made up the material.

Germline CDR1 is GTSNPN and CDR2 is SVGIG (reference sequence). The CDR3 spans 12 residues. V dropped 5 bases and J dropped 6; count of bases not matched to a gene: 7. Generated by immunoSEQ multiplex PCR, the TCRdb table keeps only in-frame clones and is missing some. The sample lists over 35,000 clones, roughly nine tenths occurring once. Material for sequencing was peripheral blood. The clonotype was recovered from a woman younger than 45 in a cohort sampled during active COVID-19. The chain recombines TRBV30 with TRBJ2-7; 7 nucleotides line up with TRBD2. As DNA, the CDR3 is TGTGCCTGGCAGGGAGGGAATAGCGAGCAGTACTTC. Residues: CAWQGGNSEQYF.